Detailed here is one T cell receptor (beta chain). The record originates from a study of HIV-infected children after antiretroviral therapy interruption. Noted treatment: PENTA 11 planned treatment interruption arm or continuous ART arm. Naive CD4+ CD45RA+ CD45RO- T cells were FACS-sorted from thawed PBMCs. CDR3 length equals 16 residues. V lost 3 bases and J 4 bases, leaving 18 bases between the germline ends. The germline CDR1 and CDR2 sequences are SGHDT and YYEEEE. Unique molecular identifiers were included in an RNA-based 3' RACE TCR library. TCRdb re-analysed the 3' RACE reads in MiXCR, keeping a single row per CDR3 protein. This sample has about 50,000 distinct CDR3 sequences; approximately 4.3% occur once, and the top ten carry 0.55% to 0.85%.

The material was CD45RA+ CD4+ T cells from PBMCs, pooled from several time points, obtained from a donor given antiretroviral therapy, either interrupted or continuous. The subset was: naive CD4+ CD45RA+ CD45RO- T cells. This TCR was recovered from a pool of human donors with HIV. The rearrangement uses TRBV5-6 and TRBJ2-3; D is perhaps TRBD2 (6 bases). CDR3 in amino acids: CASSWRDGDFSDTQYF. The DNA for the CDR3 is TGTGCCAGCAGCTGGCGGGACGGGGACTTTTCAGATACGCAGTATTTT.